This record concerns one T cell receptor beta chain sequence. What antigen it recognizes has not been identified. Within one base of it there is no much larger clone, and no base qualities were kept. The data were taken from a study of blood T cells in healthy people across ages (dated by TCRdb to between 2015 and 2016). Context from the whole study: In model experiments, roughly one uniquely barcoded TCR beta cDNA molecule per two T cells was captured by template switching. The study analyzed two additional independent replicas of 1 million unique cDNA reads from the same blood draw for two donors, one aged 18 to 29 and one aged 80 or older. The donors were divided into four age groups: young (average approximately 17 years), middle-aged (approximately 39), aged (approximately 64) and long-lived (about 79). To avoid experimental bias, donors of different ages were spread randomly across the sequencing lanes. Using deep sequencing normalized with unique cDNA molecular identifiers, the study measured how TCR beta repertoire diversity changes with age.

The research as a whole found: Estimates of total diversity from one million sequenced T cells were regarded as lower bounds and underestimates. Since profiling was done on bulk unsorted PBMCs, naive and antigen-experienced compartments could not be conclusively compared. Observed TCR beta diversity per million T cells fell roughly linearly with age, and a significant reduction was already apparent by age around 44. Donor CMV infection status was unknown, potentially confounding age-related changes in expanded clonotypes. Compared with the aged group, the long-lived group had more naive CD4+ T cells, fewer expanded clones and increased TCR diversity, a pattern suggesting age selection. The percentage of naive T cells measured by flow cytometry correlated strongly with observed TCR beta diversity.

The library relied on 5' RACE. The reads were generated on an Illumina HiSeq 2500. The second PCR ran for about 6 to 11 cycles and used a J-beta primer mix along with a sample-barcoded 5' primer. Each TCR beta cDNA molecule received a unique molecular identifier from a template-switch 5' adaptor carrying 12 random nucleotides. Each sample yielded at least 3 million CDR3-containing paired-end reads. The Mint cDNA synthesis kit, primed by a TRBC-specific oligonucleotide, was used to synthesize first-strand cDNA from all RNA. Following uracil-DNA glycosylase treatment, a first 18-cycle PCR with universal primers M1SS and BC2_uni_R was performed on all cDNA. On the study's bioinformatics: Each sample was normalized by randomly selecting 1 million high-quality reads, each carrying a distinct molecular identifier. Reads with shared molecular identifiers were discarded instead of being binned into consensus sequences. MiTCR, with a Q25 quality threshold and the strictest error-elimination algorithm, was used for CDR3 identification, clonotype clustering and error correction. A nonparametric unseen species model with Euler transformation was used to estimate lower-bound total TCR beta diversity. Starting from the raw public reads, TCRdb applied fastp trimming at Q25, assembled clones with MiXCR and retained in-frame beta chains. Each entry is one CDR3 protein sequence, shown with its most common DNA and genes. None of the V and J calls come from the authors' own analysis; TCRdb made them. The sample data list hundreds of thousands of distinct CDR3 sequences, and 45% to 70% of these were observed just once. Of the sample, under 30% is held by the ten largest clones.

CDR1 and CDR2, looked up from the germline V gene, are SGDLS and YYNGEE. The CDR3 numbers 17 residues from cysteine through phenylalanine. The read is trimmed to its CDR3 DNA, 51 bases read in frame from base 1. Relative to germline, V is missing 6 bases and J is missing 5 bases, with 18 bases of the junction outside any gene match. The 40 or so donors, aged about 6 to 90 years, were systemically healthy Caucasian individuals from Russia. Each donor gave about 9.7 milliliters of peripheral blood, drawn into EDTA-treated Vacutainer tubes. Ficoll-Paque density-gradient centrifugation was used to isolate PBMCs, with at least 6.5 million obtained per sample. Trizol reagent was used to extract total RNA from the PBMCs, yielding at least 6 micrograms per sample. For every donor, flow cytometry on a PBMC aliquot measured the percentage of naive CD45RAhigh/CD27high T cells.

In this chain, TRBV9 is recombined with TRBJ2-5, with TRBD1 matching 8 junction bases. The sample consisted of blood. This receptor was taken from a man aged 40-50 years in good health. The base sequence is TGTGCCAGCATGAGACAGTCGCGGACAGGGATGGTGGAGACCCAGTACTTC. Translated, it reads CASMRQSRTGMVETQYF.